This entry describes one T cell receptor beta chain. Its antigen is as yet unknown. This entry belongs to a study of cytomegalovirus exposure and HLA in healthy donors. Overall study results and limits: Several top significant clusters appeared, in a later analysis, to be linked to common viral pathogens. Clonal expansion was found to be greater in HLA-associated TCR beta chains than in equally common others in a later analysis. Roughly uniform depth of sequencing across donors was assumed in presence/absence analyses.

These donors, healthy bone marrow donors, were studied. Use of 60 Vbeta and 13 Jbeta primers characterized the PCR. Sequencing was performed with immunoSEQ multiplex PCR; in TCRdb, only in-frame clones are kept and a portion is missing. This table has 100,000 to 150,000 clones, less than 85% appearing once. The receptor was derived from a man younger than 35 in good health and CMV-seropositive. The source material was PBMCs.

As DNA, the CDR3 is TGCGCCAGCAGTGAGTCAGGGGATGGGTCCTACGAGCAGTACTTC. Its protein is CASSESGDGSYEQYF. The rearrangement uses TRBV10-1 and TRBJ2-7, with a possible D match to TRBD1 (5 bases). The CDR3 extends over 15 amino acids. The V gene's germline CDR1 is WNHNN and CDR2 SYGVQD (reference sequence). The ends were cut back, 0 bases at V and 1 base at J, with 10 bases in the middle.